This passage covers 20 T cell receptor beta chains from one sample sequenced in a study of T-cell reconstitution after alpha-beta-depleted transplantation in children. Molecular barcoding with unique molecular identifiers was used for the TCRbeta library. TCRdb analysed the PCR reads with MiXCR anew, one entry per CDR3 protein. Of some 840,000 distinct CDR3 sequences listed, about 16% were seen once; the top ten hold approximately 5%. This specimen was PBMCs, mostly from graft donor cells, taken 360 days after TCRalphabeta/CD19-depleted stem cell transplant. The receptors were gathered from a male patient younger than 18 who had a stem cell transplant for acute lymphoblastic leukemia, so the T cells may come from the graft donor.

This clonotype showed up just a few times. The CDR3 DNA reads TGCAGTGCTCAGGGTAAAATGAACACTGAAGCTTTCTTT. It translates to CSAQGKMNTEAFF. The gene calls are TRBV20-1 and TRBJ1-1; TRBD1 is a possible D gene (5 bases). Germline V gene lookup returns CDR1 DFQATT and CDR2 SNEGSKA (reference sequence). CDR3 size: 13 residues. The V end was cut by 5 bases, the J end by 0 bases, with 10 bases between.

This clonotype was detected a few times. The chain joins TRBV20-1 to TRBJ2-1; 10 bases align to TRBD2. The CDR3 covers 14 residues. CDR1 DFQATT and CDR2 SNEGSKA come from the germline V gene (reference sequence). Germline trimming cut 5 bases from V and 4 bases from J; bases unmatched to any gene: 5. CDR3 sequence: CSARLAGAYNEQFF. CDR3 in DNA: TGCAGTGCTCGTCTAGCGGGAGCTTACAATGAGCAGTTCTTC.

The CDR3 nucleotides are TGTGCCAGCAGTTTAATACGGGGGGCGAGCAATGAGCAGTTCTTC. Translating gives CASSLIRGASNEQFF. The chain carries TRBV12-3 or TRBV12-4 and TRBJ2-1; possibly TRBD2 for D (7 bases). Trimming pared 2 bases from V and 6 bases from J, leaving 14 bases between. This CDR3 has 15 residues.

The CDR3: CSVMGLGEQFF. DNA of the CDR3: TGCAGTGTCATGGGGCTCGGTGAGCAGTTCTTC. The rearrangement joins TRBV29-1 to TRBJ2-1; maybe TRBD1 (5 bases). CDR1 and CDR2 (germline): SQVTM, ANQGSEA. The CDR3 covers 11 residues.

This clonotype was picked up a small number of times. This chain links TRBV20-1 with TRBJ1-5; D not certain. Trimming removed 3 bases at V and 2 bases at J, with 14 bases between. CDR3 length: 15 amino acids. Germline CDR1 reads DFQATT; CDR2 reads SNEGSKA (reference sequence). The chain's CDR3 is CSASRRPPGNQPQHF. CDR3 in DNA: TGCAGTGCTAGTAGACGGCCACCGGGCAATCAGCCCCAGCATTTT.

This clonotype was detected a few times. The chain recombines TRBV27 with TRBJ2-7, with D unclear. CDR1 MNHEY and CDR2 SMNVEV come from the germline V gene (reference sequence). This CDR3 region has 14 residues. V was clipped by 1 base and J by 3 bases, with 10 bases between them. CDR3 sequence: CASSLYPYGYEQYF. The CDR3 DNA is TGTGCCAGCAGTTTATACCCATACGGCTACGAGCAGTACTTC.

This clonotype appeared a few times. The genes are TRBV11-2 and TRBJ2-7; 7 bases map to TRBD1. V gave up 5 bases and J gave up 5 bases; unmatched junction bases: 9. Germline V gene lookup returns CDR1 SGHAT and CDR2 FQNNGV. The CDR3 extends over 14 amino acids. Here the CDR3 DNA reads TGTGCCAGCAGCCGTGGACAGGAGTTCGACGAGCAGTACTTC. As protein: CASSRGQEFDEQYF. Looking up the rest from reference TRBV11-2 and TRBJ2-7 gives the full variable domain: EAGVAQSPRYKIIEKRQSVAFWCNPISGHATLYWYQQILGQGPKLLIQFQNNGVVDDSQLPKDRFSAERLKGVDSTLKIQPAKLEDSAVYLCASSRGQEFDEQYFGPGTRLTVT.

CDR3 DNA: TGTGCCAGCTCCCGATATGCCGGGACAGCCCCCTCTGGGGCCAACGTCCTGACTTTC. Its translation: CASSRYAGTAPSGANVLTF. The chain couples TRBV18 to TRBJ2-6; 7 positions match TRBD1. Germline CDR1 and CDR2: KGHSH and LQKENI. The CDR3 has 19 amino acids. V was clipped by 6 bases and J by 0 bases; unmatched bases: 14.

In this sample, this clonotype turned up a few times. This rearrangement joins TRBV9 to TRBJ1-2, with a weak D call TRBD1 (5 bases). V lost 3 bases and J lost 9, with 15 bases in between. Germline lookup yields CDR1 SGDLS and CDR2 YYNGEE. The CDR3 consists of 13 residues. In DNA form, the CDR3 reads TGTGCCAGCAGCGATGAAAACAGGTTGAGCTACACCTTC. It is translated as CASSDENRLSYTF.

The genes are TRBV9 and TRBJ2-5; possibly TRBD1 for D (6 bases). Germline CDR1 SGDLS, CDR2 YYNGEE. CDR3 length equals 13 residues. V was pared by 0 bases and J by 3 bases, with 6 bases between. The CDR3 spells CASSVAGEETQYF. DNA of the CDR3: TGTGCCAGCAGCGTAGCAGGGGAAGAGACCCAGTACTTC.

V gene TRBV5-1 combines with J gene TRBJ1-1, with D possibly matching TRBD1 (6 bases). V was pared by 0 bases and J by 5 bases, with 14 bases between. This CDR3 has 15 residues. From germline, CDR1 is SGHRS and CDR2 YFSETQ. The CDR3 DNA sequence: TGCGCCAGCAGCTTGGAAACAGGGTCGGGAACTGAAGCTTTCTTT. Amino acid sequence: CASSLETGSGTEAFF.

In its sample, this clonotype was seen many times. The genes are TRBV9 and TRBJ2-7; a weak D match, TRBD2 (5 bases). V was clipped by 3 bases and J by 3 bases, with 16 bases between them. Germline CDR1 and CDR2: SGDLS and YYNGEE. CDR3 length equals 15 residues. The DNA for the CDR3 is TGTGCCAGCAGCGCAGAGGCTAGCTGGCACTACGAGCAGTACTTC. This encodes CASSAEASWHYEQYF.

There are a few counts of this clonotype. This chain connects TRBV20-1 to TRBJ2-2; D may be TRBD1 or TRBD2 (5 bases each). Germline loops: CDR1 DFQATT, CDR2 SNEGSKA (reference sequence). The V gene lost 7 bases and the J gene lost 6 bases, with 12 bases spanning the gap. This CDR3 is built from 12 residues. CDR3 DNA sequence: TGCAGTGTTCCAACGGGGCCCGGGGAGCTGTTTTTT. Translation: CSVPTGPGELFF.

This clonotype was seen ten or more times. The chain uses TRBV27 and TRBJ2-1; D remains ambiguous. The germline V gene has CDR1 MNHEY and CDR2 SMNVEV (reference sequence). V was pared by 3 bases and J by 5 bases, with 8 bases between. The CDR3 consists of 13 residues. In nucleotides, the CDR3 is TGTGCCAGCAGTTTTTCCGGCGACAATGAGCAGTTCTTC. The encoded protein is CASSFSGDNEQFF.

This sequence joins TRBV11-2 and TRBJ2-1; D possibly matches TRBD1 or TRBD2 (5 bases each). Per germline, CDR1 SGHAT and CDR2 FQNNGV. The V gene lost 4 bases and the J gene lost 4 bases, with 14 bases spanning the gap. The CDR3 is 15 amino acids. In DNA, the CDR3 is TGTGCCAGCAGCTGGGACCCCGTAGGGTACAATGAGCAGTTCTTC. This sequence encodes CASSWDPVGYNEQFF. The full variable domain, in which reference TRBV11-2 and TRBJ2-1 provide the parts outside the CDR3, is EAGVAQSPRYKIIEKRQSVAFWCNPISGHATLYWYQQILGQGPKLLIQFQNNGVVDDSQLPKDRFSAERLKGVDSTLKIQPAKLEDSAVYLCASSWDPVGYNEQFFGPGTRLTVL.

The rearrangement joins TRBV4-1 to TRBJ2-5, with no clear D. In germline, CDR1 is MGHRA, CDR2 YSYEKL. Trimming cost V 0 bases and J 3 bases, with 8 bases left between them. The CDR3 runs 14 residues. CDR3 sequence: CASSQDPQEETQYF. The CDR3 bases are TGCGCCAGCAGCCAAGATCCGCAGGAAGAGACCCAGTACTTC.

The chain employs TRBV5-1 and TRBJ2-7; 13 bases map to TRBD2. The V gene's germline CDR1 is SGHRS and CDR2 YFSETQ. The CDR3 runs 16 residues. V was pared by 3 bases and J by 5 bases, with 8 bases of the junction left unmatched. The CDR3 bases are TGCGCCAGCAGCTACGCTGGACTAGCGGGAGTGGACGAGCAGTACTTC. It codes for CASSYAGLAGVDEQYF. Together with reference TRBV5-1 and TRBJ2-7, the CDR3 gives the full variable domain: KAGVTQTPRYLIKTRGQQVTLSCSPISGHRSVSWYQQTPGQGLQFLFEYFSETQRNKGNFPGRFSGRQFSNSRSEMNVSTLELGDSALYLCASSYAGLAGVDEQYFGPGTRLTVT.

This clonotype was observed many times. V usage is TRBV9 and J usage is TRBJ2-7, with 8 nucleotides matching TRBD2. V shed 0 bases, J shed 1 base, and the junction held 3 bases outside the gene matches. There are 15 residues in the CDR3. Per germline, CDR1 SGDLS and CDR2 YYNGEE. CDR3 nucleotides: TGTGCCAGCAGCGTAGCGGGAGGGCCATCCTACGAGCAGTACTTC. This gives the protein CASSVAGGPSYEQYF.

In its sample, this clonotype was seen many times. This chain links TRBV5-1 with TRBJ2-1; 7 positions match TRBD1. Germline V gene lookup returns CDR1 SGHRS and CDR2 YFSETQ. This CDR3 contains 15 residues. V lost 0 bases and J lost 3; bases outside the gene matches: 3. The DNA for the CDR3 is TGCGCCAGCAGCTTGGGGGGACAGAGCTACAATGAGCAGTTCTTC. This codes for CASSLGGQSYNEQFF.

There are many counts of this clonotype. The chain links TRBV2 to TRBJ2-7, with TRBD1 matching over 8 bases. The J segment lost 7 bases and the V segment lost 6 bases, leaving 11 bases of the junction unmatched. The germline CDR1 and CDR2 sequences are SNHLY and FYNNEI. CDR3 length equals 14 residues. CDR3 coding DNA: TGTGCCAGCAGGGACAGGGCAATCCCGTGGGAGCAGTACTTC. This gives the protein CASRDRAIPWEQYF.